Shown below are 23 T cell receptor beta chains from a single sample sequenced in a study of cytomegalovirus exposure and HLA in healthy donors. The primer mix had 60 Vbeta and 13 Jbeta primers. Some clones are missing from TCRdb's copy, which holds only in-frame ones; the method was immunoSEQ multiplex PCR. The sample contains approximately 170,000 clones, about 85% of which appear only once. The sequenced material came from PBMCs. The receptors were gathered from a man in his forties or fifties in good health and CMV-seropositive.

The J gene is TRBJ2-2, the V gene TRBV7-8, with 8 positions matching TRBD2. V shed 5 bases, J shed 0 bases, and the junction held 8 bases outside the gene matches. This CDR3 has 17 residues. Per the germline V gene, CDR1 is SGHVS and CDR2 is FQNEAQ. Here the CDR3 DNA reads TGTGCCAGCAGCACGAGCGGGGGCACTACGAACACCGGGGAGCTGTTTTTT. Translating it yields CASSTSGGTTNTGELFF.

This chain links TRBV6-5 with TRBJ2-7; possibly TRBD2 for D (6 bases). Germline lookup yields CDR1 MNHEY and CDR2 SVGAGI. V lost 7 bases to trimming and J lost 4 bases, with 20 bases between them. The CDR3 runs to 15 residues. CDR3 DNA sequence: TGTGCCAGCACCCCTGGCGGGACTGGACGATACGAGCAGTACTTC. It codes for CASTPGGTGRYEQYF.

This clone was seen a handful of times. The V gene is TRBV5-1, the J gene TRBJ1-1; the D gene is possibly TRBD1 (5 bases). The CDR3 sequence is 15 residues long. Trimming took off 4 bases at V and 1 base at J, with 14 bases between the two ends. In germline, CDR1 is SGHRS, CDR2 YFSETQ. The CDR3 is CASSSQGGGNTEAFF. CDR3 in DNA: TGCGCCAGCAGCAGCCAGGGCGGGGGGAACACTGAAGCTTTCTTT.

The chain links TRBV2 to TRBJ2-1, with TRBD1 matching 10 bases. J lost 5 bases, V lost 5 bases, and 6 bases had no gene match. There are 15 residues in the CDR3. The germline CDR1 and CDR2 sequences are SNHLY and FYNNEI. CDR3 protein: CASSRDRGQHNEQFF. CDR3 nucleotides: TGTGCCAGCAGTCGCGACAGGGGGCAACACAATGAGCAGTTCTTC. The full variable domain, its missing parts supplied by reference TRBV2 and TRBJ2-1, is EPEVTQTPSHQVTQMGQEVILRCVPISNHLYFYWYRQILGQKVEFLVSFYNNEISEKSEIFDDQFSVERPDGSNFTLKIRSTKLEDSAMYFCASSRDRGQHNEQFFGPGTRLTVL.

This rearrangement joins TRBV6-5 to TRBJ1-2; TRBD1 is a possible D gene (5 bases). Looked up from germline, CDR1 is MNHEY and CDR2 is SVGAGI. This CDR3 spans 15 amino acids. V gave up 5 bases and J gave up 7 bases, with 20 bases separating them. The CDR3 sequence is CASSKMGSLGLGYTF. For the CDR3, the DNA is TGTGCCAGCAGTAAGATGGGGTCACTGGGGCTTGGCTACACCTTC.

The chain carries TRBV6-8 and TRBJ2-3; D is perhaps TRBD1 (5 bases). The CDR3 contains 14 residues. Trimming pared 6 bases from V and 2 bases from J, leaving 12 bases between. The germline V gene has CDR1 MNHGY and CDR2 SAAAGT. CDR3 sequence (DNA): TGTGCCAGCAGGAGAGGTGGGGCCACAGATACGCAGTATTTT. Protein: CASRRGGATDTQYF.

This clone was counted between two and nine times. This sequence joins TRBV9 and TRBJ2-2; 7 bases match TRBD2. The V and J ends lost 4 bases and 1 base, in that order; junction bases with no gene match: 1. Germline CDR1 SGDLS, CDR2 YYNGEE. The CDR3 runs to 14 residues. The DNA of the CDR3 is TGTGCCAGCAGCTGGGGGGGGAACACCGGGGAGCTGTTTTTT. It specifies CASSWGGNTGELFF.

CDR3 loop: CASSLEPGQRNTEAFF. The CDR3 nucleotides read TGCGCCAGCAGCTTGGAACCGGGACAGCGGAACACTGAAGCTTTCTTT. The V gene is TRBV5-1, the J gene TRBJ1-1; 7 bases are shared with TRBD1. Unmatched junction bases numbered 6, after V lost 0 bases and J lost 1 base. Germline assignment: CDR1 SGHRS and CDR2 YFSETQ. This CDR3 spans 16 amino acids.

The genes are TRBV4-2 and TRBJ2-7; D might be TRBD2 (5 bases). From germline, CDR1 is LGHNA and CDR2 YNFKEQ. Trimming pared 0 bases from V and 5 bases from J, leaving 11 bases between. This CDR3 is built from 14 residues. CDR3 protein: CASSQELEVHEQYF. Here the CDR3 DNA reads TGTGCCAGCAGCCAAGAACTAGAGGTGCACGAGCAGTACTTC.

The chain employs TRBV11-1 and TRBJ2-5, with 12 bases that match TRBD2. J lost 6 bases, V lost 3 bases, and 2 bases had no gene match. Germline V lookup: CDR1 SGHAT, CDR2 FQDESV (reference sequence). The CDR3 length is 14 residues. CDR3 sequence (DNA): TGTGCCAGCAGCTTCGGACTAGCGGGGAAGACCCAGTACTTC. Translating gives CASSFGLAGKTQYF.

The chain links TRBV11-2 to TRBJ1-5, with D perhaps matching TRBD1 (5 bases). V was pared by 5 bases and J by 9 bases, with 11 bases between. Germline CDR1 reads SGHAT; CDR2 reads FQNNGV. The CDR3 contains 12 residues. The DNA for the CDR3 is TGTGCCAGCAGCCCCGGACAAGGGCCCCAGCATTTT. Amino acids: CASSPGQGPQHF.

The chain couples TRBV5-1 to TRBJ2-5; 7 nucleotides align to TRBD1. V lost 4 bases to trimming and J lost 4 bases; unmatched junction nucleotides: 10. The CDR3 covers 15 residues. CDR1 is SGHRS and CDR2 is YFSETQ in the germline V gene. The CDR3 nucleotides are TGCGCCAGCAGCCCAACAGGGGAGCCGGGAGAGACCCAGTACTTC. Encoded protein: CASSPTGEPGETQYF.

The V and J genes are TRBV19 and TRBJ2-3; TRBD2 agrees at 10 bases. This CDR3 spans 15 amino acids. J was trimmed by 4 bases and V by 6 bases; bases with no gene match: 7. Germline CDR1 is LNHDA and CDR2 is SQIVND (reference sequence). The chain's CDR3 is CASSSGLAFPDTQYF. CDR3 DNA sequence: TGTGCCAGTAGCTCGGGACTAGCGTTCCCAGATACGCAGTATTTT.

V gene TRBV7-6 combines with J gene TRBJ1-4; D might be TRBD1 (5 bases). Germline V gives CDR1 SGHVS, CDR2 FNYEAQ. Trimming took off 6 bases at V and 5 bases at J, with 13 bases between the two ends. This CDR3 is built from 14 residues. The CDR3 nucleotides read TGTGCCAGCAGAACCGACAGCCCGAATGAAAAACTGTTTTTT. Translation gives CASRTDSPNEKLFF.

The V call is TRBV5-5, the J call TRBJ1-6; D remains ambiguous. Trimming removed 6 bases at V and 9 bases at J, with 16 bases between. Germline CDR1 reads SGHKS; CDR2 reads YYEKEE (reference sequence). The CDR3 has 14 amino acids. In DNA form, the CDR3 reads TGTGCCAGCAACCTAGACTTGAGCAGTTCACCCCTCCACTTT. Amino acids: CASNLDLSSSPLHF.

V gene TRBV6-1 combines with J gene TRBJ2-3, with D hard to call. CDR1 and CDR2 from the germline V gene are MNHNS and SASEGT. Deletions cut 2 bases from V and 9 bases from J, with 12 bases between. This CDR3 contains 13 residues. The CDR3 is CASSERMENTQYF. In nucleotides, the CDR3 is TGTGCCAGCAGTGAACGTATGGAGAACACGCAGTATTTT.

Of note for this clone: This specimen includes other DNA sequences encoding the same CDR3. V gene TRBV7-6 combines with J gene TRBJ2-7, with D uncertain. The CDR3 has 12 amino acids. The V gene lost 3 bases and the J gene lost 5 bases, with 8 bases spanning the gap. Germline loops: CDR1 SGHVS, CDR2 FNYEAQ. This CDR3 reads CASSFPGNEQYF. In DNA, the CDR3 is TGTGCCAGCAGCTTCCCGGGTAACGAGCAGTACTTC.

The chain joins TRBV5-1 to TRBJ2-3, with 9 nucleotides matching TRBD2. The CDR3 contains 16 residues. Germline V gene sequence: CDR1 SGHRS, CDR2 YFSETQ. Germline trimming cut 0 bases from V and 0 bases from J; bases unmatched to any gene: 2. The CDR3 sequence: CASSLGLADSTDTQYF. The CDR3, as DNA: TGCGCCAGCAGCTTGGGACTAGCGGATAGCACAGATACGCAGTATTTT.

V is TRBV29-1 and J is TRBJ2-3; TRBD1 is a possible D gene (5 bases). Germline CDR1 is SQVTM and CDR2 is ANQGSEA. Deletions cut 4 bases from V and 0 bases from J, with 11 bases between. There are 14 residues in the CDR3. CDR3 in DNA: TGCAGCGTTGTTAGCAGGGTGAGCACAGATACGCAGTATTTT. This gives the protein CSVVSRVSTDTQYF.

The chain employs TRBV27 and TRBJ1-5; D is unresolved. Looked up from germline, CDR1 is MNHEY and CDR2 is SMNVEV (reference sequence). Trimming took off 3 bases at V and 2 bases at J, with 11 bases between the two ends. The CDR3 consists of 15 residues. Here the CDR3 DNA reads TGTGCCAGCAGTTTCGGAACGGAGGGCAATCAGCCCCAGCATTTT. Translating it yields CASSFGTEGNQPQHF.

This chain links TRBV11-3 with TRBJ2-1; possible D gene TRBD1, 6 bases. This CDR3 has 14 amino acids. CDR1 SGHNT and CDR2 YENEEA come from the germline V gene. Trimming removed 3 bases from V and 6 bases from J, with 12 bases in between. Here the CDR3 reads CASSFGSGVNEQFF. The CDR3 DNA reads TGTGCCAGCAGCTTTGGGTCAGGGGTCAATGAGCAGTTCTTC.

Only one count was recorded for this clone. The chain carries TRBV6-6 and TRBJ2-3; D possibly corresponds to TRBD1 (5 bases). The germline V and J ends were trimmed by 2 bases and 6 bases, with 9 bases remaining between them. The germline gives CDR1 MNHNY, CDR2 SVGAGI (reference sequence). CDR3 length equals 13 residues. Here the CDR3 DNA reads TGTGCCAGCAGTTACGGGGCTAGGGATACGCAGTATTTT. Translation gives CASSYGARDTQYF.

This sequence joins TRBV4-1 and TRBJ2-5; 9 positions match TRBD1. The CDR3 has 14 residues. The germline V gene encodes CDR1 MGHRA and CDR2 YSYEKL. The V segment lost 3 bases and the J segment 8 bases; nucleotides outside the gene matches: 7. Here the CDR3 DNA reads TGCGCCAGCAGCCAGCCGGACAGGGGACGTACCCAGTACTTC. This translates into CASSQPDRGRTQYF.